This TCR beta chain was sequenced in a study of persistence of HIV-infected CD4 T cells. For the study at large: A median of 8 years of suppressive ART preceded sampling. Findings and caveats of the study: Antigen-responding cells were enriched for degenerate expanded CDR3beta sequences.

Overlapping HIV-1 Gag 15-mer peptides at 1 ug per peptide per mL were used. CD40L-negative CD69-negative CD45RO-high memory CD4+ T cells were sorted as populations depleted of antigen-responding cells. For around 20 hours, CD8-depleted PBMCs received anti-CD28/CD49d costimulation, a CD40-blocking antibody and enfuvirtide. Sequencing used immunoSEQ version 4 in survey mode. The data were produced by immunoSEQ multiplex PCR, yet TCRdb's version contains in-frame clones alone and is incomplete. Of about 36,000 clones listed, 85% are singletons. Regarding this clone: Antigen unknown.

V was pared by 5 bases and J by 6 bases, with 8 bases between. There are 12 residues in the CDR3. Germline values: CDR1 LNHDA, CDR2 SQIVND (reference sequence). This clonotype was sampled from an adult with HIV. The donor label of this sample is uncertain. The sample in question was cultured CD4+ T cells from PBMCs, obtained from a patient who received antiretroviral therapy. The chain is built from TRBV19 and TRBJ2-1; D ambiguous. The CDR3, as DNA: TGTGCCAGTAGTGTCCACATCAATGAGCAGTTCTTC. Encoded protein: CASSVHINEQFF.